Listed below are T cell receptor beta chains from one sample, sequenced in a study of blood T cells in healthy people across ages. TCRdb recomputed calls from the 5' RACE reads with MiXCR, one row per CDR3 protein. The table includes about 1.8 million distinct CDR3 sequences, 40% to 55% detected once. The specimen sequenced was blood. These receptors came from a woman aged 40 to 49 in good health. The CDR3 runs from the conserved cysteine through the conserved F or W. The D gene is left open where the match is weak. The size field is filled for only some rows; it gives once, few, many or a size class.

D gene	J gene	clone size	V gene	CDR3 DNA	CDR3 protein
TRBD1	TRBJ1-2	NA	TRBV29-1	TGCAGCGTTGTGCCCACGGACAGGGACGACTATGGCTACACCTTC	CSVVPTDRDDYGYTF
NA	TRBJ1-2	NA	TRBV7-8	TGTGCCAGCCTGACGGTCTATGGCTACACCTTC	CASLTVYGYTF
NA	TRBJ2-3	NA	TRBV6-6	TGTGCCAGCAGCCGACCCAGCATGGATACGCAGTATTTT	CASSRPSMDTQYF
NA	TRBJ1-1	once	TRBV10-3	TGTGCCATCAGTGAGTCGACGGGATCTAACACTGAAGCTTTCTTT	CAISESTGSNTEAFF
NA	TRBJ2-1	few	TRBV4-1	TGCGCCAGCAGCCAAGAAGGGGGAGGTAACAATGAGCAGTTCTTC	CASSQEGGGNNEQFF
NA	TRBJ1-2	many	TRBV28	TGTGCCAGCAGGTCCATTACGAACTATGGCTACACCTTC	CASRSITNYGYTF
TRBD1	TRBJ2-7	few	TRBV10-3	TGTGCCATCAGTGGGGGGACAGGGATCCACGAGCAGTACTTC	CAISGGTGIHEQYF
NA	TRBJ2-1	NA	TRBV7-9	TGTGCCAGCAGCTTAGCAGGGTATGATCACAATGAGCAGTTCTTC	CASSLAGYDHNEQFF
NA	TRBJ2-7	few	TRBV20-1	TGTAGTGCTAGATTCGGAGCCGGAGACTACGAGCAGTACTTC	CSARFGAGDYEQYF
NA	TRBJ2-1	NA	TRBV29-1	TGCAGCGTTGAAGGGGGGTTGGGGACCCAGTTCTTC	CSVEGGLGTQFF
TRBD1	TRBJ2-1	NA	TRBV2	TGTGCCAGCAGTCGAACAGGGGTACTTGGCAATGAGCAGTTCTTC	CASSRTGVLGNEQFF
NA	TRBJ1-1	NA	TRBV20-1	TGCAGTGCCCCCACGGGACGGGTGAACACTGAAGCTTTCTTT	CSAPTGRVNTEAFF
NA	TRBJ2-7	NA	TRBV6-5	TGTGCCAGCAGGGGGGGAAGCCTCCGTGGGCAGTACTTC	CASRGGSLRGQYF
NA	TRBJ2-3	NA	TRBV27	TGTGCCAGCAGTACCGAATATACGCAGTATTTT	CASSTEYTQYF
NA	TRBJ2-2	NA	TRBV28	TGTGCCATCAGGACAGTCAACACCGGGGAGCTGTTTTTT	CAIRTVNTGELFF
NA	TRBJ1-4	NA	TRBV20-1	TGCAGTGTTCAGACATATGTTCGGGGTGAAAAACTGTTTTTT	CSVQTYVRGEKLFF
TRBD1	TRBJ1-2	NA	TRBV24-1	TGTGCCACCAGTGAACGAGGCGGGACAGGTTATGGCTACACCTTC	CATSERGGTGYGYTF
TRBD1	TRBJ2-1	many	TRBV4-1	TGCGCCAGCAGCCAAGAGGGACAGATCTACAATGAGCAGTTCTTC	CASSQEGQIYNEQFF
NA	TRBJ2-7	NA	TRBV20-1	TGCAGTGCTAGAACCCCAGTGAACTCCTACGAGCAGTACTTC	CSARTPVNSYEQYF
TRBD2	TRBJ2-1	few	TRBV7-3	TGTGCCAGCAGCTCTTGGTCTAGCGGGGGGGCTTGGAATGAGCAGTTCTTC	CASSSWSSGGAWNEQFF
TRBD2	TRBJ2-7	few	TRBV29-1	TGCAGCGCCGGAGCGGGGGGTCGCGAGCAGTACTTC	CSAGAGGREQYF
NA	TRBJ1-1	NA	TRBV28	TGTGCCAGCAGTTTGGGGGCGGGTCACACTGAAGCTTTCTTT	CASSLGAGHTEAFF
NA	TRBJ1-1	NA	TRBV29-1	TGCAGCGTTGAAGATCTGGACAGCACTGAAGCTTTCTTT	CSVEDLDSTEAFF
NA	TRBJ2-3	few	TRBV6-2/TRBV6-3	TGTGCCAGCAGTTACCCCCCTAGTTGGTATTTT	CASSYPPSWYF
NA	TRBJ1-1	once	TRBV19	TGTGCCAGTACCCTAAATTTGGGATACACTGAAGCTTTCTTT	CASTLNLGYTEAFF
NA	TRBJ2-5	many	TRBV24-1	TGTGCCACCAGCGAAGGGGAGACCCAGTACTTC	CATSEGETQYF
NA	TRBJ2-3	NA	TRBV20-1	TGCAGTGCTAAGGGGGTAGCAGATACGCAGTATTTT	CSAKGVADTQYF
NA	TRBJ2-7	NA	TRBV10-3	TGTGCCATTTCAACCCCTGGGGCCTCCTACGAGCAGTACTTC	CAISTPGASYEQYF
NA	TRBJ2-1	NA	TRBV20-1	TGCAGTGCTAGGGGGAGGCCTGATGGTGATGAGCAGTTCTTC	CSARGRPDGDEQFF
NA	TRBJ1-4	NA	TRBV4-2	TGTGCCAGCAGCCAGACCTCTAATGAAAAACTGTTTTTT	CASSQTSNEKLFF
TRBD1	TRBJ2-5	NA	TRBV28	TGTGCCAGCAGCAATGGTCGACAGGGCTTACAAGAGACCCAGTACTTC	CASSNGRQGLQETQYF
NA	TRBJ2-1	NA	TRBV29-1	TGCAGCGTTGAAGCCCGGGGGACTGACAATGAGCAGTTCTTC	CSVEARGTDNEQFF
TRBD2	TRBJ2-5	many	TRBV24-1	TGTGCCACCAGTGATTTCGGCGGGGGTCCACTCCCCCACCAAGAGACCCAGTACTTC	CATSDFGGGPLPHQETQYF
TRBD2	TRBJ2-7	NA	TRBV7-2	TGTGCCAGCAGCTTAGGTCGCGGGGGGGCCACCGCGGCTCTCGAGCAGTACTTC	CASSLGRGGATAALEQYF
NA	TRBJ2-4	NA	TRBV28	TGTGCCAGCAGTTTAGGCAGGCGAGCCAAAAACATTCAGTACTTC	CASSLGRRAKNIQYF
TRBD1	TRBJ2-5	NA	TRBV2	TGTGCCAGCACCCCTGACAGGGGGAAAGGAGAGACCCAGTACTTC	CASTPDRGKGETQYF
NA	TRBJ2-5	many	TRBV27	TGTGCCAGCATATTAGGAGAGACCCAGTACTTC	CASILGETQYF
NA	TRBJ2-7	NA	TRBV28	TGTGCCAGCAGTTTGCTAGCGTTAAACTACGAGCAGTACTTC	CASSLLALNYEQYF
NA	TRBJ1-2	NA	TRBV27	TGTGCCAGCACCCACCGGGCAGGGAACTATGGCTACACCTTC	CASTHRAGNYGYTF
TRBD2	TRBJ2-5	few	TRBV7-9	TGTGCCAGCAGCTTTACGGGACTAGCACAAGAGACCCAGTACTTC	CASSFTGLAQETQYF
NA	TRBJ1-2	NA	TRBV9	TGTGCCAGCAGCCCCCGGGACACATACTCCTATGGCTACACCTTC	CASSPRDTYSYGYTF
NA	TRBJ1-6	NA	TRBV12-3/TRBV12-4	TGTGCCAGCAGTCAGACAGCAAATTCACCCCTCCACTTT	CASSQTANSPLHF
TRBD1	TRBJ1-5	NA	TRBV25-1	TGTGCCAGCATCCCGGGACAGAGGTATAGCAATCTGCCCCAGCATTTT	CASIPGQRYSNLPQHF
TRBD1	TRBJ2-7	few	TRBV7-9	TGTGCCAGCAGTTCCGAGGGACAGGGGATCTCCTACGAGCAGTACTTC	CASSSEGQGISYEQYF
NA	TRBJ2-5	once	TRBV28	TGTGCCAGCAGCCAACTATGGGAGGGGGAAGAGACCCAGTATTTC	CASSQLWEGEETQYF
NA	TRBJ2-1	NA	TRBV20-1	TGCAGTGCTAGAGATTACGGACAGCCCTACAATGAGCAGTTCTTC	CSARDYGQPYNEQFF
NA	TRBJ1-4	NA	TRBV7-9	TGTGCCAGCAGCCCAAACTTCCAGGATGAAAAACTGTTTTTT	CASSPNFQDEKLFF
TRBD2	TRBJ2-1	NA	TRBV4-3	TGCGCCAGCAGCCAAGAGTTGATAGCGGGGGGAACAAATGAGCAGTTCTTC	CASSQELIAGGTNEQFF
TRBD1	TRBJ1-2	NA	TRBV20-1	TGCAGTGCTAGGGGACAGCTCCCTCGGGGCTACACCTTC	CSARGQLPRGYTF
NA	TRBJ2-1	few	TRBV29-1	TGCAGCGTCGCTGAAGACGGTTACAATGAGCAGTTCTTC	CSVAEDGYNEQFF